This is a list of T cell receptor beta chains from one sample in a study of shared clonotypes between healthy human individuals. Measured with immunoSEQ multiplex PCR; TCRdb has only the in-frame clones, and not every one. The data contain about 2.4 million clones, approximately 94% of them singletons. The sequenced material came from naive CD4+ T cells from PBMCs. These receptors all come from a young man in good health. Some clones in this sample may be carry-over from other donors' samples. Both conserved end residues are part of each CDR3. Fields, in order: J gene, V gene, clone size, D gene, CDR3 protein, CDR3 DNA. A D gene is named only where the DNA matches it firmly. Size tells how often a clone was seen (once, few, many) or the class of an expanded clone, and some rows leave it out.

J gene: TRBJ2-5
V gene: TRBV7-9
clone size: NA
D gene: NA
CDR3 protein: CASSLLSPSLYF
CDR3 DNA: TGTGCCAGCAGCTTATTGAGTCCCTCATTGTACTTC

J gene: TRBJ1-1
V gene: TRBV7-2
clone size: once
D gene: TRBD1
CDR3 protein: CASSLRGPGANTEAFF
CDR3 DNA: TGTGCCAGCAGCTTAAGGGGGCCGGGGGCGAACACTGAAGCTTTCTTT

J gene: TRBJ2-1
V gene: TRBV5-4
clone size: NA
D gene: TRBD1
CDR3 protein: CASSLGGGTGYNEQFF
CDR3 DNA: TGTGCCAGCAGCTTGGGTGGGGGGACAGGGTACAATGAGCAGTTCTTC

J gene: TRBJ2-2
V gene: TRBV10-3
clone size: NA
D gene: NA
CDR3 protein: CATLGTRNTGELFF
CDR3 DNA: TGTGCCACCCTGGGCACAAGGAACACCGGGGAGCTGTTTTTT

J gene: TRBJ2-5
V gene: TRBV7-2
clone size: NA
D gene: NA
CDR3 protein: CASSEQWVRGETQYF
CDR3 DNA: TGTGCCAGCAGCGAGCAATGGGTCCGAGGCGAGACCCAGTACTTC

J gene: TRBJ2-1
V gene: TRBV9
clone size: NA
D gene: NA
CDR3 protein: CASSVAGGLGVFF
CDR3 DNA: TGTGCCAGCAGCGTAGCAGGGGGGCTAGGCGTCTTCTTC

J gene: TRBJ2-1
V gene: TRBV28
clone size: NA
D gene: TRBD2
CDR3 protein: CASFPRGGRRGERRNEQFF
CDR3 DNA: TGTGCCAGCTTCCCAAGGGGAGGGAGACGTGGGGAAAGACGAAATGAGCAGTTCTTC

J gene: TRBJ2-1
V gene: TRBV5-1
clone size: NA
D gene: NA
CDR3 protein: CASSRALSYNEQFF
CDR3 DNA: TGCGCCAGCAGCAGGGCCCTCTCCTACAATGAGCAGTTCTTC

J gene: TRBJ2-7
V gene: TRBV5-4
clone size: NA
D gene: NA
CDR3 protein: CASSNTGLEQYF
CDR3 DNA: TGTGCCAGCAGCAACACAGGGCTCGAGCAGTACTTC

J gene: TRBJ2-3
V gene: TRBV7-3
clone size: NA
D gene: NA
CDR3 protein: CASSSRQSTDTQYF
CDR3 DNA: TGTGCCAGCAGCTCACGGCAAAGCACAGATACGCAGTATTTT

J gene: TRBJ2-7
V gene: TRBV29-1
clone size: NA
D gene: TRBD1
CDR3 protein: CSVVKDRGGYEQYF
CDR3 DNA: TGCAGCGTTGTAAAGGACAGGGGGGGCTACGAGCAGTACTTC

J gene: TRBJ2-3
V gene: TRBV5-4
clone size: NA
D gene: TRBD2
CDR3 protein: CASSLEAGKLDTQYF
CDR3 DNA: TGTGCCAGCAGCTTGGAAGCGGGAAAATTAGATACGCAGTATTTT

J gene: TRBJ2-7
V gene: TRBV5-6
clone size: NA
D gene: NA
CDR3 protein: CASSPRAGLSYEQYF
CDR3 DNA: TGTGCCAGCAGCCCCCGGGCGGGACTCAGCTACGAGCAGTACTTC

J gene: TRBJ2-3
V gene: TRBV11-3
clone size: once
D gene: TRBD1
CDR3 protein: CASSPGQATDTQYF
CDR3 DNA: TGTGCCAGCAGCCCCGGACAGGCCACAGATACGCAGTATTTT

J gene: TRBJ1-5
V gene: TRBV5-1
clone size: NA
D gene: NA
CDR3 protein: CASSLGRGDDQPQHF
CDR3 DNA: TGCGCCAGCAGCTTGGGCAGGGGAGACGATCAGCCCCAGCATTTT

J gene: TRBJ2-1
V gene: TRBV7-6
clone size: NA
D gene: NA
CDR3 protein: CASSAGTYNEQFF
CDR3 DNA: TGTGCCAGCAGCGCAGGGACCTACAATGAGCAGTTCTTC

J gene: TRBJ1-6
V gene: TRBV6-1
clone size: NA
D gene: NA
CDR3 protein: CASSELGRSSYNSPLHF
CDR3 DNA: TGTGCCAGCAGTGAGTTGGGCAGGAGCTCCTATAATTCACCCCTCCACTTT

J gene: TRBJ2-7
V gene: TRBV28
clone size: NA
D gene: TRBD1
CDR3 protein: CASSGTEKIYEQYF
CDR3 DNA: TGTGCCAGCAGTGGGACAGAAAAAATCTACGAGCAGTACTTC

J gene: TRBJ1-2
V gene: TRBV29-1
clone size: NA
D gene: NA
CDR3 protein: CSALTGTDYGYTF
CDR3 DNA: TGCAGCGCACTTACCGGGACGGACTATGGCTACACCTTC

J gene: TRBJ1-3
V gene: TRBV6-1
clone size: NA
D gene: TRBD1
CDR3 protein: CASSGDRGNTIYF
CDR3 DNA: TGTGCCAGCAGTGGGGACAGGGGGAACACCATATATTTT